This T cell receptor beta chain was found in a study of Ad26.COV2.S vaccination and SARS-CoV-2 variants. Remarks on this clone: What it binds is unknown.

The CDR3 sequence is 12 residues long. V trimming: 9 bases; J trimming: 3 bases; junction bases outside the gene matches: 3. Germline V CDR1 and CDR2: KGHDR, SFDVKD. Using immunoSEQ multiplex PCR, the repertoire was profiled, and TCRdb retains in-frame clones only, with some absent. The repertoire holds approximately 360,000 clones, with 83% as singletons. The sample's treatment: some 20 received Ad26.COV2.S at low or high dose, single or two shots; 5 received placebo; per-sample allocation not given. The samples were gathered on day 63 after the first injection of vaccine or placebo. An Ad26 vector carrying the Wuhan-strain SARS-CoV-2 spike served as the vaccine. Points from the study as a whole: The analyses of TCR breadth and depth may have understated the size of total T cell responses.

The source was peripheral blood, collected in a trial of Ad26.COV2.S vaccine versus placebo. This TCR derives from a person between 18 and 65 years old who received the Ad26.COV2.S COVID-19 vaccine or a placebo. The genes are TRBV24-1 and TRBJ2-5, with 7 bases aligning to TRBD1. The CDR3: CATEGQKETQYF. CDR3 DNA sequence: TGTGCCACCGAGGGACAGAAAGAGACCCAGTACTTC.